The sequence of this TCR beta chain was determined in a study of blood T cell repertoires in COVID-19. Study summary: From the United States, Italy and Spain came samples of acute and convalescent COVID-19. PBMCs, B-cell-depleted T cells, or T cells were the source of the cDNA or gDNA that made up the material.

As processed by the authors: Scientists estimated how many nucleated cells there were by amplifying reference gene primers. Sequenced by immunoSEQ multiplex PCR; TCRdb stores in-frame clones only, minus some. V and J calls and clone size are given by that table; D and trimming were obtained from the DNA. The table has under 300,000 clones, roughly 88% seen once. With 4 bases clipped from V and 2 bases from J, the junction kept 8 bases outside the gene matches. This CDR3 has 15 amino acids. Germline V gives CDR1 SGHRS, CDR2 YFSETQ. This clonotype originated in a woman aged 25 to 39 with active or convalescent COVID-19. This chain uses TRBV5-1 with TRBJ2-7; TRBD1 matches at 8 bases. The material sequenced was peripheral blood. CDR3 coding DNA: TGCGCCAGCAGCAGGGGGACAGGTGACCCCTACGAGCAGTACTTC. This encodes CASSRGTGDPYEQYF. Looking up the rest from reference TRBV5-1 and TRBJ2-7 gives the full variable domain: KAGVTQTPRYLIKTRGQQVTLSCSPISGHRSVSWYQQTPGQGLQFLFEYFSETQRNKGNFPGRFSGRQFSNSRSEMNVSTLELGDSALYLCASSRGTGDPYEQYFGPGTRLTVT.